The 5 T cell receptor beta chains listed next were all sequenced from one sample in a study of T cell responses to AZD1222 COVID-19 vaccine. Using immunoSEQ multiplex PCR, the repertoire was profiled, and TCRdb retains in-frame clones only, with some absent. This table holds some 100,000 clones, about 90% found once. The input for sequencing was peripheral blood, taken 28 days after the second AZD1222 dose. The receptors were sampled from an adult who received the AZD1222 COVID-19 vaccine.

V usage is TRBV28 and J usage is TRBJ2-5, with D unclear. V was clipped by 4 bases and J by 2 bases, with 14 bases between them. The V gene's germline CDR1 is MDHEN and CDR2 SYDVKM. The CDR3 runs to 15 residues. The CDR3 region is CASSSYKGPQETQYF. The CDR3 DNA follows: TGTGCCAGCAGTTCCTACAAGGGCCCGCAAGAGACCCAGTACTTC. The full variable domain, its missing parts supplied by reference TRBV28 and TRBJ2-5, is DVKVTQSSRYLVKRTGEKVFLECVQDMDHENMFWYRQDPGLGLRLIYFSYDVKMKEKGDIPEGYSVSREKKERFSLILESASTNQTSMYLCASSSYKGPQETQYFGPGTRLLVL.

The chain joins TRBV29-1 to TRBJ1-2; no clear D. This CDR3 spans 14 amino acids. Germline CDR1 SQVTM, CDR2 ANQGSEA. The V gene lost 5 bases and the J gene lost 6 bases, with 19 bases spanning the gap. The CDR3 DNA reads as TGCAGCGTTCCGGGGAGGGAGGCAGAAAATGGCTACACCTTC. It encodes CSVPGREAENGYTF.

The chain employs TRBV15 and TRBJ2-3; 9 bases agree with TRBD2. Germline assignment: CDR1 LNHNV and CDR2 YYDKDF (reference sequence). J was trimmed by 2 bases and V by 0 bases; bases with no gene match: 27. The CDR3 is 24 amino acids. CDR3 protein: CATSRDWLAGTAQFFFAPTDTQYF. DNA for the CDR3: TGTGCCACCAGCAGAGATTGGCTAGCGGGGACCGCTCAGTTCTTTTTTGCACCCACAGATACGCAGTATTTT.

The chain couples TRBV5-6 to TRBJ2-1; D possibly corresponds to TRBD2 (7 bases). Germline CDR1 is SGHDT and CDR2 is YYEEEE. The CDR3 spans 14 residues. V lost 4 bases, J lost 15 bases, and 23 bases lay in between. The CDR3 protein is CASSDDGGALFWFF. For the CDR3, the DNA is TGTGCCAGCAGCGATGATGGGGGGGCCTTGTTCTGGTTCTTC.

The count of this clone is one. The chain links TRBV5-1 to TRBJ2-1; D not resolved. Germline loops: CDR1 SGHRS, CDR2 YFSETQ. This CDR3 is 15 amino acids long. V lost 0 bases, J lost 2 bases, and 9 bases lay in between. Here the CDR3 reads CASSLVAEPYNEQFF. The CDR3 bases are TGCGCCAGCAGCTTGGTGGCGGAACCCTACAATGAGCAGTTCTTC.